A selection of T cell receptor beta chains follows, all from one sample in a study of identical twins. TCRdb used MiXCR to reprocess the 5' RACE reads, holding one entry per CDR3 protein. The table shows 210,000 or so distinct CDR3 sequences, with less than 20% occurring only once. The sample was also linked to a second study, of T cells expressing NK-cell markers.

Material: CD8+ T cells sorted from blood. These TCRs come from a woman between 18 and 30 years old in good health. CDR3s include the opening cysteine and the closing phenylalanine or tryptophan. A D gene is named only where the DNA matches it firmly. The size field is filled for only some rows; it gives once, few, many or a size class.

clone_size	d_call	v_call	j_call	cdr3_aa	cdr3_nt
few	.	TRBV2	TRBJ2-1	CASSTSGVNEQFF	TGTGCCAGCAGTACCTCGGGGGTCAATGAGCAGTTCTTC
many	TRBD2	TRBV12-3/TRBV12-4	TRBJ2-1	CASRPPGLAEQFF	TGTGCCAGCAGACCCCCGGGACTAGCGGAGCAGTTCTTC
few	TRBD2	TRBV20-1	TRBJ2-1	CSAREIGGTSAYNEQFF	TGCAGTGCTAGAGAGATTGGCGGGACTAGCGCGTACAATGAGCAGTTCTTC
.	.	TRBV11-2	TRBJ2-7	CASSAGPGDTYEQYF	TGTGCCAGCAGCGCCGGCCCAGGGGATACCTACGAGCAGTACTTC
.	.	TRBV6-5	TRBJ2-6	CASSYFSGPPSGANVLTF	TGTGCCAGCAGTTACTTTTCGGGGCCTCCTTCTGGGGCCAACGTCCTGACTTTC
.	.	TRBV21-1	TRBJ2-1	CASSRWGIQNEQFF	TGTGCCAGCAGCCGTTGGGGAATTCAGAATGAGCAGTTCTTC
.	.	TRBV27	TRBJ1-1	CASSLWGATEAFF	TGTGCCAGCAGTTTATGGGGGGCAACTGAAGCTTTCTTT
.	TRBD2	TRBV15	TRBJ2-1	CATSRDKVRERNEQFF	TGTGCCACCAGCAGAGATAAGGTGCGGGAGCGCAATGAGCAGTTCTTC
.	.	TRBV12-3/TRBV12-4	TRBJ1-5	CASSFLGWPQHF	TGTGCCAGCAGTTTCCTGGGATGGCCCCAGCATTTT
.	.	TRBV2	TRBJ1-5	CASSRRLNRDHQPQHF	TGTGCCAGCAGTCGAAGATTAAATAGGGATCATCAGCCCCAGCATTTT
many	TRBD2	TRBV7-9	TRBJ2-1	CASSGLRRGANNEQFF	TGTGCCAGCTCAGGGTTGAGGCGGGGGGCCAACAATGAGCAGTTCTTC
few	.	TRBV11-1	TRBJ2-1	CASSLKRGSSYNEQFF	TGTGCCAGCAGCTTAAAGAGGGGTAGCTCCTACAATGAGCAGTTCTTC
.	TRBD1	TRBV19	TRBJ1-1	CASSARTGGHSTEAFF	TGTGCCAGTAGTGCCCGGACAGGGGGCCATAGCACTGAAGCTTTCTTT
.	.	TRBV7-9	TRBJ2-7	CASSSERQFYEQYF	TGTGCCAGCAGCTCGGAACGACAGTTCTACGAGCAGTACTTC
.	TRBD2	TRBV3-1	TRBJ2-2	CASSQEVRLADTGELFF	TGTGCCAGCAGCCAAGAAGTCCGTCTAGCGGACACCGGGGAGCTGTTTTTT
many	.	TRBV7-9	TRBJ2-7	CASSTSYEQYF	TGTGCCAGCAGCACGTCCTACGAGCAGTACTTC
.	.	TRBV20-1	TRBJ1-2	CSARDVREGYTF	TGCAGTGCTAGAGATGTGAGGGAAGGCTACACCTTC
few	.	TRBV10-3	TRBJ1-2	CAISGVNYGYTF	TGTGCCATCAGCGGAGTTAACTATGGCTACACCTTC
few	.	TRBV9	TRBJ1-1	CASSGGLDEAFF	TGTGCCAGCAGCGGAGGGTTGGATGAAGCTTTCTTT
.	TRBD1	TRBV7-8	TRBJ1-1	CASSPHGTANTEAFF	TGTGCCAGCAGCCCCCATGGGACAGCGAACACTGAAGCTTTCTTT
.	TRBD2	TRBV2	TRBJ2-5	CASTGGGYQETQYF	TGTGCCAGCACAGGCGGGGGGTACCAAGAGACCCAGTACTTC
.	.	TRBV25-1	TRBJ2-5	CASSTALETQYF	TGTGCCAGCAGTACGGCTCTGGAGACCCAGTACTTC
few	.	TRBV29-1	TRBJ2-2	CSVEFGLELFF	TGCAGCGTTGAATTCGGGCTTGAGCTGTTTTTT
few	TRBD1	TRBV12-3/TRBV12-4	TRBJ2-3	CASSPGTVSTDTQYF	TGTGCCAGCAGTCCCGGGACAGTTAGCACAGATACGCAGTATTTT
.	.	TRBV20-1	TRBJ2-3	CSVRPQQATSTDTQYF	TGCAGTGTCCGACCACAACAGGCTACTAGCACAGATACGCAGTATTTT
few	TRBD1	TRBV27	TRBJ1-1	CASSLTRGTNTEAFF	TGTGCCAGCAGTCTAACCAGGGGGACGAACACTGAAGCTTTCTTT
few	.	TRBV29-1	TRBJ2-6	CSVGGTVDSGANVLTF	TGCAGCGTTGGCGGGACAGTAGACTCTGGGGCCAACGTCCTGACTTTC